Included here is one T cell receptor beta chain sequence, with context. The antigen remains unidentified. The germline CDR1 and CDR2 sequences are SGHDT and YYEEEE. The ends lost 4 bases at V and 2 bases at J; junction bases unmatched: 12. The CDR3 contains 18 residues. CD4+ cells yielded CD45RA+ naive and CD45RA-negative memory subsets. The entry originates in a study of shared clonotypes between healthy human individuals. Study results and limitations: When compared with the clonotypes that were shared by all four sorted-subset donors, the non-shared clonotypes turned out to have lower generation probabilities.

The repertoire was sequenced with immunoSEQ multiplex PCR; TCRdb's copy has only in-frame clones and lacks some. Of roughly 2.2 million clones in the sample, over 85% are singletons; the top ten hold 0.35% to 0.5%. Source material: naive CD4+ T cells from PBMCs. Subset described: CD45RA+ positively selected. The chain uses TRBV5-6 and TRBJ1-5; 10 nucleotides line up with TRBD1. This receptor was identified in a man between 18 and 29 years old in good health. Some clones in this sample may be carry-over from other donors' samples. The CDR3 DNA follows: TGTGCCAGCAGCACCAGGACAGGGGGAGGTTTCGGCAATCAGCCCCAGCATTTT. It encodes CASSTRTGGGFGNQPQHF.